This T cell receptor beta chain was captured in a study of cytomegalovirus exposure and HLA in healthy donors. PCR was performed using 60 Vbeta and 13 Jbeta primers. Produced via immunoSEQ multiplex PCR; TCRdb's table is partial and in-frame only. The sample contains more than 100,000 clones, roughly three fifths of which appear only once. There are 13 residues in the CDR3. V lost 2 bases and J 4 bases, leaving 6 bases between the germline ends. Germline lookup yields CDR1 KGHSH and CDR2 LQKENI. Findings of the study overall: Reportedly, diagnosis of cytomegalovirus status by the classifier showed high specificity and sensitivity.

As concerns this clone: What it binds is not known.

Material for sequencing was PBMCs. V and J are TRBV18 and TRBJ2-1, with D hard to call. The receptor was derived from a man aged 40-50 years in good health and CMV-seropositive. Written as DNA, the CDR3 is TGTGCCAGCTCACCAGCGACATACAATGAGCAGTTCTTC. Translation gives CASSPATYNEQFF.